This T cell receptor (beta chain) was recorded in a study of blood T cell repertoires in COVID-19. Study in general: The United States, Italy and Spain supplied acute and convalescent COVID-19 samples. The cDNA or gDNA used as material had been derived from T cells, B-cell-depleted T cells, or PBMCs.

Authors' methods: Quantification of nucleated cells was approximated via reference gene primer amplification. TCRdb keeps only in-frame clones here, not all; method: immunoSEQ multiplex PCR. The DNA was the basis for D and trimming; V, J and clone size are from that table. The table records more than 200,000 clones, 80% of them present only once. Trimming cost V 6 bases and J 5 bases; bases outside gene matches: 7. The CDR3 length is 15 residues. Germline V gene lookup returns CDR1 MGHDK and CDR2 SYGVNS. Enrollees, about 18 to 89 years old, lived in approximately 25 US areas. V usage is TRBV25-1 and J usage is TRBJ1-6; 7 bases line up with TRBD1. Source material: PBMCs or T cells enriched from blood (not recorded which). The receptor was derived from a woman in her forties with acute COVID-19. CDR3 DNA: TGTGCCAGCAGAAAGGGGGCGAGGGATAATTCACCCCTCCACTTT. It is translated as CASRKGARDNSPLHF.